This TCR beta chain derives from a study of CXCR3-negative and CXCR3-positive naive CD8 T cells. The study's findings and limits: CXCR3-negative naive cells had less hydrophobic TRB CDR3s than did CXCR3-positive naive cells. Researchers reported similar TRBV-TRBJ usage in naive CXCR3-negative and CXCR3-positive cells, though memory differed. Upon cryopreservation, CXCR3 expression partially decreased, and most assays used fresh PBMCs.

Remarks on this clonotype: The antigen is not known.

Preparation of TRB cDNA libraries relied on 5' RACE carrying UMI labels. No DNA is given; TCRdb re-called the 5' RACE reads and lists each CDR3 protein once. With more than 100,000 distinct CDR3 sequences in the sample, the ten largest clones hold 0.41%. The CDR3 covers 15 residues. CDR1 is ENHRY, CDR2 SYGVKD, per germline. The sequence was collected from a human donor in good health. Some clones in this sample may be carry-over from other donors' samples. Material for sequencing was naive CXCR3+ CD8+ T cells from blood. The subset denotes: CD45RO-CCR7+CD27+CD95- naive CD8+ T cells expressing CXCR3 (TNR3+). This chain links TRBV10-3 with TRBJ1-2; TCRdb's D call of TRBD1 is untestable without DNA. The CDR3 reads CAITPVEQDENGYTF.